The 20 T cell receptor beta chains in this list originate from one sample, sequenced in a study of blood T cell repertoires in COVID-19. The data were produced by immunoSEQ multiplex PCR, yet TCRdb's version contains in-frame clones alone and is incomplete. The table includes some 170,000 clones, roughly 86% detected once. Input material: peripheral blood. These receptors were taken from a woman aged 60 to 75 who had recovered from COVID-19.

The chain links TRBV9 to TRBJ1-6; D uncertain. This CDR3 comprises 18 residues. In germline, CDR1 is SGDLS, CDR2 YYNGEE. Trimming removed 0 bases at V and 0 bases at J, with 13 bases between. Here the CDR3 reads CASSVGLVTSSYNSPLHF. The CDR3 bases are TGTGCCAGCAGCGTAGGCCTGGTCACCAGCTCCTATAATTCACCCCTCCACTTT.

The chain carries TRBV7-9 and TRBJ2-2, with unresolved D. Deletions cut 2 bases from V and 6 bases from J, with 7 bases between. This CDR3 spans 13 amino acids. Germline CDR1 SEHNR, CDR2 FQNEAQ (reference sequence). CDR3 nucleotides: TGTGCCAGCAGCTTACAGGTTCCCGGGGAGCTGTTTTTT. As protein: CASSLQVPGELFF.

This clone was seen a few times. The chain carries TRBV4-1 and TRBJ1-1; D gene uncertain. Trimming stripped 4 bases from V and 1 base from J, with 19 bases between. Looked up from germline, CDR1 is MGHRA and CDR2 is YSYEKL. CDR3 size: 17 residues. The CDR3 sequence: CASSPKPVFQENTEAFF. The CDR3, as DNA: TGCGCCAGCAGCCCTAAACCAGTTTTCCAGGAGAACACTGAAGCTTTCTTT.

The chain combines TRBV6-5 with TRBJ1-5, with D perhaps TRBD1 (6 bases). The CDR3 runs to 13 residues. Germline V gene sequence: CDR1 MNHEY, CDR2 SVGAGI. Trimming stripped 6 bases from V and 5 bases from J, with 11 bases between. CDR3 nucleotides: TGTGCCAGCAGAAGGGACATTTATCAGCCCCAGCATTTT. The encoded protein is CASRRDIYQPQHF.

The CDR3 nucleotides read TGCGCCAGCAGCAGGACTAGCGGGGTAGCTGAGCAGTTCTTC. Translation gives CASSRTSGVAEQFF. The gene calls are TRBV4-3 and TRBJ2-1; TRBD2 agrees at 12 bases. The CDR3 covers 14 residues. The germline gives CDR1 LGHNA, CDR2 YSLEER. V lost 5 bases, J lost 9 bases, and 5 bases stayed unmatched.

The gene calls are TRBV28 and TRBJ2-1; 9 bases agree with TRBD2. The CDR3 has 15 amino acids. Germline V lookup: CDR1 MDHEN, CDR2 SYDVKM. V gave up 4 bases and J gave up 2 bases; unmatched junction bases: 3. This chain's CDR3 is CASSSSGGTYNEQFF. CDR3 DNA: TGTGCCAGCAGTTCCAGCGGGGGGACCTACAATGAGCAGTTCTTC.

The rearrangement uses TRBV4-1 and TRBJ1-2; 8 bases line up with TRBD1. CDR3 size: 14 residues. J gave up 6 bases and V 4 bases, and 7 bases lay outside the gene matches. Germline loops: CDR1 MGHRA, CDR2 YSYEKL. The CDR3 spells CASSLGQEFDGYTF. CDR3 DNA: TGCGCCAGCAGCCTGGGACAGGAATTTGATGGCTACACCTTC.

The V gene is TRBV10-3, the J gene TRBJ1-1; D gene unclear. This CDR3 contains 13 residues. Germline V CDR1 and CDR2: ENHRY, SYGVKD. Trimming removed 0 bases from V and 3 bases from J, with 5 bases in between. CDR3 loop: CAISESRDTEAFF. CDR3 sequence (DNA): TGTGCCATCAGTGAGTCGAGGGACACTGAAGCTTTCTTT.

The CDR3: CASSQGAGYTEAFF. For the CDR3, the DNA is TGTGCCAGCAGCCAGGGGGCAGGGTACACTGAAGCTTTCTTT. This chain joins TRBV2 and TRBJ1-1; TRBD1 matches 8 bases. This CDR3 is built from 14 residues. J gave up 3 bases and V 6 bases, and 6 bases lay outside the gene matches. Germline-derived CDR1 and CDR2 are SNHLY and FYNNEI. The full variable domain, completed using reference TRBV2 and TRBJ1-1, is EPEVTQTPSHQVTQMGQEVILRCVPISNHLYFYWYRQILGQKVEFLVSFYNNEISEKSEIFDDQFSVERPDGSNFTLKIRSTKLEDSAMYFCASSQGAGYTEAFFGQGTRLTVV.

CDR3 coding DNA: TGTGCCAGCTCCCCAGGACAGGGGATCCAGACCCAGTACTTC. The encoded protein is CASSPGQGIQTQYF. The rearrangement uses TRBV7-8 and TRBJ2-5, with 9 bases fitting TRBD1. Germline CDR1 is SGHVS and CDR2 is FQNEAQ. The CDR3 totals 14 residues. Trimming took 8 bases from V and 6 from J; bases not matched to a gene: 10.

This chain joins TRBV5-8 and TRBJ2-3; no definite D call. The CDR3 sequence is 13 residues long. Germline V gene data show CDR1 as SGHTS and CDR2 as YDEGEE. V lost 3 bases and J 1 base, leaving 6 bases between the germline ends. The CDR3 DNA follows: TGTGCCAGCAGCTCCGTTCGCACAGATACGCAGTATTTT. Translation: CASSSVRTDTQYF.

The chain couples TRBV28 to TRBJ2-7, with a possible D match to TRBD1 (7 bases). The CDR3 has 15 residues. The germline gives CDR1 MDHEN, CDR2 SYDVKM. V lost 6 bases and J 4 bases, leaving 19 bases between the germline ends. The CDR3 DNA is TGTGCCAGCAGGGGCTCCGCAGGGGGGATATACGAGCAGTACTTC. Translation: CASRGSAGGIYEQYF. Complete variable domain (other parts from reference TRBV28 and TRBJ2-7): DVKVTQSSRYLVKRTGEKVFLECVQDMDHENMFWYRQDPGLGLRLIYFSYDVKMKEKGDIPEGYSVSREKKERFSLILESASTNQTSMYLCASRGSAGGIYEQYFGPGTRLTVT.

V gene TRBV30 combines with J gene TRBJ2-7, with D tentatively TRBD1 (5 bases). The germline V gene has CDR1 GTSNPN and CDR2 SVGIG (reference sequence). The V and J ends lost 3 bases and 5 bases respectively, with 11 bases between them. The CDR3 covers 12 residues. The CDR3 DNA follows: TGTGCCTGGAGCCAGGGTTTTAACGAGCAGTACTTC. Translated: CAWSQGFNEQYF.

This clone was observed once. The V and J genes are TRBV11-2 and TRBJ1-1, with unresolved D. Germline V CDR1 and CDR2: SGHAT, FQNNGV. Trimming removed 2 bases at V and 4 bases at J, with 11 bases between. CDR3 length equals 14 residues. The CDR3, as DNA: TGTGCCAGCAGCTTAAACGGGATGAGCACTGAAGCTTTCTTT. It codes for CASSLNGMSTEAFF. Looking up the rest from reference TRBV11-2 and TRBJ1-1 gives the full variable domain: EAGVAQSPRYKIIEKRQSVAFWCNPISGHATLYWYQQILGQGPKLLIQFQNNGVVDDSQLPKDRFSAERLKGVDSTLKIQPAKLEDSAVYLCASSLNGMSTEAFFGQGTRLTVV.

The CDR3 nucleotides read TGTGCCAGTAGTACTTTGAGCCCGGGACTTCGAACTTTCTTT. This translates into CASSTLSPGLRTFF. The rearrangement uses TRBV19 and TRBJ1-1; tentatively, D is TRBD1 (5 bases). The CDR3 is 14 amino acids. The V end was cut by 4 bases, the J end by 12 bases, with 21 bases between. Germline V gives CDR1 LNHDA, CDR2 SQIVND (reference sequence).

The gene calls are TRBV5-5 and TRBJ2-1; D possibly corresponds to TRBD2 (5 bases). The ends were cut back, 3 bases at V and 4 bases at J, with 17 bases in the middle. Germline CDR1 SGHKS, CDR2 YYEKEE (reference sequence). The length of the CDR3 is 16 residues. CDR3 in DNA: TGTGCCAGCAGCTCCAGGACTGGCACGTATTACAATGAGCAGTTCTTC. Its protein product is CASSSRTGTYYNEQFF. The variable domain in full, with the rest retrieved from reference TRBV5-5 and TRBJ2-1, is DAGVTQSPTHLIKTRGQQVTLRCSPISGHKSVSWYQQVLGQGPQFIFQYYEKEERGRGNFPDRFSARQFPNYSSELNVNALLLGDSALYLCASSSRTGTYYNEQFFGPGTRLTVL.

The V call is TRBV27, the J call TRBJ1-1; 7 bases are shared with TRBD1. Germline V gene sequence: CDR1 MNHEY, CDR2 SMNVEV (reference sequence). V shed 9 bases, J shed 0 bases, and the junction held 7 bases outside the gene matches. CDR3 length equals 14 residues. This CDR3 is CASRDRFMNTEAFF. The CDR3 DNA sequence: TGTGCCAGTCGGGACAGATTCATGAACACTGAAGCTTTCTTT.

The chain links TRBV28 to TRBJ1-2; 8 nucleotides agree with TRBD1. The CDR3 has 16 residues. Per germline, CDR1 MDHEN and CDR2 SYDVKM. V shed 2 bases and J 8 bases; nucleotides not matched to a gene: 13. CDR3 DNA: TGTGCCAGCAGTTTAAGCAGCGCAGGGGGCATGGTGGGCTACACCTTC. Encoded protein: CASSLSSAGGMVGYTF.

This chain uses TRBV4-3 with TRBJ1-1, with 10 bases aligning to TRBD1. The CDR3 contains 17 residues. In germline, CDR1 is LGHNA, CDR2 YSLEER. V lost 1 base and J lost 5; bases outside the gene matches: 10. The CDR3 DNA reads TGCGCCAGCAGCCAAGTTTGGGGACAGGGGATCGGGACTGAAGCTTTCTTT. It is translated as CASSQVWGQGIGTEAFF.

The CDR3 region has the DNA TGTGCCATCAGGTATAGCGGGGGGGCCTTAGATACGCAGTATTTT. Translated, it gives CAIRYSGGALDTQYF. The V and J genes are TRBV10-3 and TRBJ2-3; 11 bases align to TRBD2. The CDR3 has 15 amino acids. The junction had 7 bases not matched to a gene; V was cut back by 6 bases and J by 5 bases. Germline V lookup: CDR1 ENHRY, CDR2 SYGVKD.